This record concerns one T cell receptor beta chain sequence. V was cut by 5 bases and J by 6 bases, with 19 bases left in between. CDR1 and CDR2 (germline): MGHRA, YSYEKL. The CDR3 sequence is 16 residues long. Per the original data handling: Amplification with reference gene primers provided the estimates of nucleated cell counts. The method was immunoSEQ multiplex PCR; TCRdb's version includes in-frame clones alone and lacks a portion of them. V, J and clone size reflect that table, while D and trimming were determined from the DNA. The profile shows over 150,000 clones, roughly 89% of them singletons. The data stem from a study of blood T cell repertoires in COVID-19. Study as a whole: The origin of the acute and convalescent COVID-19 samples was the United States, Italy and Spain. Sources were T cells, B-cell-depleted T cells, or PBMCs; the material itself was cDNA or gDNA.

The J gene is TRBJ2-2, the V gene TRBV4-1, with a possible D match to TRBD2 (6 bases). This clonotype was sampled from an older woman who had recovered from COVID-19. Sequenced material: peripheral blood. The DNA of the CDR3 is TGCGCCAGCAGCATGACGGGAGTATATAATGCCGGGGAGCTGTTTTTT. As protein: CASSMTGVYNAGELFF.